The T cell receptor (beta chain) under discussion was sequenced for a study of shared clonotypes between healthy human individuals. Produced via immunoSEQ multiplex PCR; TCRdb's table is partial and in-frame only. The sample contains under 650,000 clones, roughly 95% of which appear only once. The CDR3 has 15 residues. CDR1 and CDR2 (germline): MNHNY, SVGAGI (reference sequence). The V gene lost 2 bases and the J gene lost 8 bases, with 15 bases spanning the gap. The chain has TRBV6-6 and TRBJ1-4; a weak D match, TRBD1 (5 bases). The TCR originated in a woman aged 25 to 39 in good health. Sequencing input: naive CD4+ T cells sorted from blood. Subset specified: CD45RA+ positively selected. CDR3 region: CASSYTRQGQEKLFF. Here the CDR3 DNA reads TGTGCCAGCAGTTACACTCGCCAGGGCCAGGAAAAACTGTTTTTT.